This entry describes one T cell receptor beta chain. Its antigen is currently unknown. Germline-derived CDR1 and CDR2 are SGHVS and FQNEAQ. Trimming took off 5 bases at V and 2 bases at J, with 16 bases between the two ends. The CDR3 consists of 15 residues. There were likely unrecorded immune exposures, though donors were nominally healthy when sampled. This sample is drawn from a study of cytomegalovirus exposure and HLA in healthy donors. Across the study: Out of roughly 170 million T cells, an earlier analysis found around 110 million unique TCR beta sequences in total.

Study-level findings and limits: It was about 180 TCR beta chains that were listed as cytomegalovirus-associated.

PCR was performed using 60 Vbeta and 13 Jbeta primers. TCRdb keeps only in-frame clones here, not all; method: immunoSEQ multiplex PCR. Recorded for this sample: about 140,000 clones. The sequence was obtained from a male donor in good health and CMV-seronegative. This sequence joins TRBV7-8 and TRBJ2-7, with D possibly TRBD2 on 6 matching bases. The specimen sequenced was PBMCs. Here the CDR3 DNA reads TGTGCCAGCAGCGAGGGGACCTGGAGGGCCTACGAGCAGTACTTC. Its translation: CASSEGTWRAYEQYF.